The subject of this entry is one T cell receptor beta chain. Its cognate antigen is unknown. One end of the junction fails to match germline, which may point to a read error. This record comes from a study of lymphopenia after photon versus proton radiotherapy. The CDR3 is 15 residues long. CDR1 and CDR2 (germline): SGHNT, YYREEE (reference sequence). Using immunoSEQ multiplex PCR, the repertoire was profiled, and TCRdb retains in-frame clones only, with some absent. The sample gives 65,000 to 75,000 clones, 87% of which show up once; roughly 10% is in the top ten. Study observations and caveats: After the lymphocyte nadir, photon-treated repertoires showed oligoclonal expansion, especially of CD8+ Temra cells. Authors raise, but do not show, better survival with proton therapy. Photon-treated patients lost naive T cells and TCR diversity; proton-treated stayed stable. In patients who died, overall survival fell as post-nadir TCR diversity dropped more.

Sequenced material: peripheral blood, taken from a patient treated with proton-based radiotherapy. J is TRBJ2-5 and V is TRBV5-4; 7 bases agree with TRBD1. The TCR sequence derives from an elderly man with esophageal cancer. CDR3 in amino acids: CASSQDRDSEETQYF. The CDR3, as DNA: TGCGCCAGCAGCCAAGACCGGGACAGCGAAGAGACCCAGTACTTC. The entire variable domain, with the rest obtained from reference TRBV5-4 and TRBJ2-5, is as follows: ETGVTQSPTHLIKTRGQQVTLRCSSQSGHNTVSWYQQALGQGPQFIFQYYREEENGRGNFPPRFSGLQFPNYSSELNVNALELDDSALYLCASSQDRDSEETQYFGPGTRLLVL.